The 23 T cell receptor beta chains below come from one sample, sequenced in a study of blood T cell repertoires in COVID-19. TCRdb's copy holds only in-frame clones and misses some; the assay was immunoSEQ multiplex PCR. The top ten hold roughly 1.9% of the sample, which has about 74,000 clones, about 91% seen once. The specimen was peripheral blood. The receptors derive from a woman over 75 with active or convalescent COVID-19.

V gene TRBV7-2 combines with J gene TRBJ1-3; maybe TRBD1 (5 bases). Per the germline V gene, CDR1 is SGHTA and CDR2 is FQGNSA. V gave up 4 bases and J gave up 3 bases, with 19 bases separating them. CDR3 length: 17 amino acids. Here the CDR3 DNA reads TGTGCCAGCAGCTCAAGAATTTCAGGGTTCCTTGGAAACACCATATATTTT. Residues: CASSSRISGFLGNTIYF.

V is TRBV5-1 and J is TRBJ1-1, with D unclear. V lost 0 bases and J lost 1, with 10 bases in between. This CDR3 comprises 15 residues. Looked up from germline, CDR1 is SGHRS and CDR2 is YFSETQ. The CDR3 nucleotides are TGCGCCAGCAGCTTGGCCGTGGGAGCGAACACTGAAGCTTTCTTT. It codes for CASSLAVGANTEAFF. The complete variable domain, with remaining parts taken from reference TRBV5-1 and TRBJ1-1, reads KAGVTQTPRYLIKTRGQQVTLSCSPISGHRSVSWYQQTPGQGLQFLFEYFSETQRNKGNFPGRFSGRQFSNSRSEMNVSTLELGDSALYLCASSLAVGANTEAFFGQGTRLTVV.

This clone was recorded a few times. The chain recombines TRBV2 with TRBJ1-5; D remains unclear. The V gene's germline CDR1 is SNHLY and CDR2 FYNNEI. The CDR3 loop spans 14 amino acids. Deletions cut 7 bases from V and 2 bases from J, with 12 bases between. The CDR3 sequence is CASTPTSGNQPQHF. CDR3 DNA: TGTGCCAGCACTCCAACTTCGGGCAATCAGCCCCAGCATTTT.

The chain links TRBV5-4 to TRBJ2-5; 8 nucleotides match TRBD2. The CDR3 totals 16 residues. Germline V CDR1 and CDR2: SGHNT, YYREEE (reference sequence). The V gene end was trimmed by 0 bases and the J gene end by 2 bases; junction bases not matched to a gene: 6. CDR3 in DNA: TGTGCCAGCAGCTTGGGAAGCGGGAGTCGTCAAGAGACCCAGTACTTC. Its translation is CASSLGSGSRQETQYF.

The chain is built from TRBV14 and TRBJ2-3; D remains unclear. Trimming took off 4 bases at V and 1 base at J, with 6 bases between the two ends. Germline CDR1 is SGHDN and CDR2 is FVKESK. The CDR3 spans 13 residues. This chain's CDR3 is CASSLPGTDTQYF. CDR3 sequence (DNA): TGTGCCAGCAGCCTGCCGGGCACAGATACGCAGTATTTT.

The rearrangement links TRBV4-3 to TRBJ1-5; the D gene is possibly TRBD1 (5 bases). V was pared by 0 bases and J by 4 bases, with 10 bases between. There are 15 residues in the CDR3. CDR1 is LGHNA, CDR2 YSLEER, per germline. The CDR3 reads CASSQDSGLNQPQHF. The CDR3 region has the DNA TGCGCCAGCAGCCAAGATTCAGGGCTGAATCAGCCCCAGCATTTT.

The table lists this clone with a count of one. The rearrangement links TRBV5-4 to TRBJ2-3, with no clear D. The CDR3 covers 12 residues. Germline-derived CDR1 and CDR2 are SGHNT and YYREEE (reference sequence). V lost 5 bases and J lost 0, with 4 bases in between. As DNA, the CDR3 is TGTGCCAGCAGGGCTAGCACAGATACGCAGTATTTT. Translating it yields CASRASTDTQYF.

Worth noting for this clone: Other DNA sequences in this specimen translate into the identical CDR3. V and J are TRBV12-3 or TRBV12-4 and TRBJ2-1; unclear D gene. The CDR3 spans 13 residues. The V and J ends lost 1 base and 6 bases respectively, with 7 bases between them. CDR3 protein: CASSLVTGNEQFF. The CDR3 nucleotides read TGTGCCAGCAGTTTAGTAACGGGCAATGAGCAGTTCTTC.

The CDR3 here is CSVEQGGVQFF. As DNA, the CDR3 is TGCAGCGTTGAGCAGGGAGGCGTGCAGTTCTTC. The chain has TRBV29-1 and TRBJ2-1; D might be TRBD2 (6 bases). The germline gives CDR1 SQVTM, CDR2 ANQGSEA. The CDR3 loop spans 11 amino acids. V gave up 3 bases and J gave up 12 bases, with 12 bases separating them.

The CDR3 DNA is TGTGCCAGCAGCCCACGTCTCTATTCGACAGATACGCAGTATTTT. This sequence encodes CASSPRLYSTDTQYF. The V gene is TRBV5-4, the J gene TRBJ2-3; no firm D call. CDR1 and CDR2 (germline): SGHNT, YYREEE (reference sequence). The CDR3 contains 15 residues. The germline V and J ends were trimmed by 4 bases and 3 bases, with 15 bases remaining between them.

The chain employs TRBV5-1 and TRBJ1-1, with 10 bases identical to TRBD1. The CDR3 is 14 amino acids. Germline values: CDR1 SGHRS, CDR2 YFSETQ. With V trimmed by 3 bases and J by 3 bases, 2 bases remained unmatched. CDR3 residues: CASSSGTGDTEAFF. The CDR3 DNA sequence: TGCGCCAGCAGCTCCGGGACAGGGGACACTGAAGCTTTCTTT.

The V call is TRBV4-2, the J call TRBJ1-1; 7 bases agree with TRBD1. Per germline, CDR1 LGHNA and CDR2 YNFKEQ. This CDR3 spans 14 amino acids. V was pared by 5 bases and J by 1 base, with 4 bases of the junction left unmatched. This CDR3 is CASSFRQGNTEAFF. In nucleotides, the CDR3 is TGTGCCAGCAGCTTCCGACAGGGGAACACTGAAGCTTTCTTT.

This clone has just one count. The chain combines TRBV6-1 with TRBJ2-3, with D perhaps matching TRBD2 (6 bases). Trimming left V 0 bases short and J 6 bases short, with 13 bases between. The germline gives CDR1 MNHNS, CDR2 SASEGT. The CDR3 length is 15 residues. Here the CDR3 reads CASSEANGGRDTQYF. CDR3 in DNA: TGTGCCAGCAGTGAAGCTAACGGGGGAAGGGATACGCAGTATTTT.

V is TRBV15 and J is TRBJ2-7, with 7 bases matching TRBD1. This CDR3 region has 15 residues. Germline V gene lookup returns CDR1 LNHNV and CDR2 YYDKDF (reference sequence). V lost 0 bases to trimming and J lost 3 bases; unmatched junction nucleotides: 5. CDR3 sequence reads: CATSRDRGLRYEQYF. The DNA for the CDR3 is TGTGCCACCAGCAGAGATAGGGGGCTGCGCTACGAGCAGTACTTC. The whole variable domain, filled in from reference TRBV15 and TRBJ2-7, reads DAMVIQNPRYQVTQFGKPVTLSCSQTLNHNVMYWYQQKSSQAPKLLFHYYDKDFNNEADTPDNFQSRRPNTSFCFLDIRSPGLGDTAMYLCATSRDRGLRYEQYFGPGTRLTVT.

This CDR3 reads CAISDDTGAHEQYF. The CDR3 coding sequence is TGTGCCATCAGCGACGACACTGGGGCCCACGAGCAGTACTTC. V gene TRBV10-3 combines with J gene TRBJ2-7, with a tentative D call TRBD1 (5 bases). The CDR3 contains 14 residues. The germline CDR1 and CDR2 sequences are ENHRY and SYGVKD. Trimming removed 6 bases from V and 5 bases from J, with 17 bases in between.

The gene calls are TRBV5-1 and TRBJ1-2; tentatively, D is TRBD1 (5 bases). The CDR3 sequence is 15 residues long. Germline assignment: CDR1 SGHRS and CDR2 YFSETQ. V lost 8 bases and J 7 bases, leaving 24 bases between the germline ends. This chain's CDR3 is CASRPTQGPSGGYTF. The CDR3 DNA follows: TGCGCCAGTCGGCCCACCCAGGGCCCGTCGGGTGGCTACACCTTC.

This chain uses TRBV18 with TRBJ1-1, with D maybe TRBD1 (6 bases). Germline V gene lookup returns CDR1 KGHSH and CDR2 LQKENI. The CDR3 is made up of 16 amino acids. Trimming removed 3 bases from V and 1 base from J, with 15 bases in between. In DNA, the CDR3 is TGTGCCAGCTCACCTGCGATGGGACACCCGAACACTGAAGCTTTCTTT. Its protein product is CASSPAMGHPNTEAFF.

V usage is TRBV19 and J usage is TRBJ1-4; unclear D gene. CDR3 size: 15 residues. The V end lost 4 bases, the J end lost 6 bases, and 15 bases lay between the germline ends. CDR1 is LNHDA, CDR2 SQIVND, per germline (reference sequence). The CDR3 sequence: CASSTRTPGDEKLFF. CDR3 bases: TGTGCCAGTAGTACCCGTACCCCGGGAGATGAAAAACTGTTTTTT.

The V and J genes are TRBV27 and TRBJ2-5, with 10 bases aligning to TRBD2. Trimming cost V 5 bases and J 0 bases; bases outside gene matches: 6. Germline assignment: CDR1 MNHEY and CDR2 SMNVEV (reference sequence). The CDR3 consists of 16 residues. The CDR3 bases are TGTGCCAGCAGTCCCCGACTAGCGGGTAACCAAGAGACCCAGTACTTC. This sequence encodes CASSPRLAGNQETQYF.

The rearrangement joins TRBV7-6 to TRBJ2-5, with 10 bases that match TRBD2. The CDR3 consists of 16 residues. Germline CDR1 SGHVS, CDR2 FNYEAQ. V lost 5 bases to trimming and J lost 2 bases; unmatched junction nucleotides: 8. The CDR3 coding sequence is TGTGCCAGCAGCCTACAGCGGGGGGGTTTACAAGAGACCCAGTACTTC. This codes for CASSLQRGGLQETQYF.

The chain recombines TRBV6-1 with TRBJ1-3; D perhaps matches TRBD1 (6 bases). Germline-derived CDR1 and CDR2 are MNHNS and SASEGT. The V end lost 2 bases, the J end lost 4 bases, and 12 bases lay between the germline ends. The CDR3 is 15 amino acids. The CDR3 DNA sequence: TGTGCCAGCAGTGAAAACAGGGCCGTAGGAAACACCATATATTTT. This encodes CASSENRAVGNTIYF.

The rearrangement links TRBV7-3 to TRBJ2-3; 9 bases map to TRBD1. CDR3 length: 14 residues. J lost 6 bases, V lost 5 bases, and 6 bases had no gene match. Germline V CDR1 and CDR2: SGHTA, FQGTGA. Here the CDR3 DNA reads TGTGCCAGCAGCCGAACAGGGGGCTTGGATACGCAGTATTTT. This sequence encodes CASSRTGGLDTQYF. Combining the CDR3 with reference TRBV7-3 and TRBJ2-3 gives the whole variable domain GAGVSQTPSNKVTEKGKYVELRCDPISGHTALYWYRQSLGQGPEFLIYFQGTGAADDSGLPNDRFFAVRPEGSVSTLKIQRTERGDSAVYLCASSRTGGLDTQYFGPGTRLTVL.

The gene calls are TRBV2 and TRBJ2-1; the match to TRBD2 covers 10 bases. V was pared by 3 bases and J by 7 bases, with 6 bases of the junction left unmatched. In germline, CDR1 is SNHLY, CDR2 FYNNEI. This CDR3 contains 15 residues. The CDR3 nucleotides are TGTGCCAGCAGTGACGCTAGCGGGAGAACGAATGAGCAGTTCTTC. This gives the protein CASSDASGRTNEQFF.